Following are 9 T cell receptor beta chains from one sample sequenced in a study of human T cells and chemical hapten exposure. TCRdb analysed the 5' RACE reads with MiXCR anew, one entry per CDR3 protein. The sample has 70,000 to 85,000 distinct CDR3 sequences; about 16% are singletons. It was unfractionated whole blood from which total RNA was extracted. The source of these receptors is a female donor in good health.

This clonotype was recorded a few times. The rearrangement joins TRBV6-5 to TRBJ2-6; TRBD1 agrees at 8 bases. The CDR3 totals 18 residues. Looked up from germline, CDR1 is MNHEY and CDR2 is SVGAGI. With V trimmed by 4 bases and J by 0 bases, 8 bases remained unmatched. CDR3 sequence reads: CASSSKQGVSSGANVLTF. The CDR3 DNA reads TGTGCCAGCAGTTCGAAACAGGGGGTCAGCTCTGGGGCCAACGTCCTGACTTTC.

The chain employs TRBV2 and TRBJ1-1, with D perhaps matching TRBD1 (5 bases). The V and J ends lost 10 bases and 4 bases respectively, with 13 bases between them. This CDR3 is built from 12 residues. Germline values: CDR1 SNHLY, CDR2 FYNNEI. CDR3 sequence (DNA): TGTGCCACCTACTCAGACAGCACTGAAGCTTTCTTT. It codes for CATYSDSTEAFF. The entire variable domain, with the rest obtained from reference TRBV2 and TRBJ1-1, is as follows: EPEVTQTPSHQVTQMGQEVILRCVPISNHLYFYWYRQILGQKVEFLVSFYNNEISEKSEIFDDQFSVERPDGSNFTLKIRSTKLEDSAMYFCATYSDSTEAFFGQGTRLTVV.

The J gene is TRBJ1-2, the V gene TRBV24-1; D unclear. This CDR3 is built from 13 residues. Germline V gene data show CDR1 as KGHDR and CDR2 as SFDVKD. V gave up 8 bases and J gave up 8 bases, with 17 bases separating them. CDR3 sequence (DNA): TGTGCCACCAAAGAGGCAGGAGCGGAGGGCTACACCTTC. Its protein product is CATKEAGAEGYTF.

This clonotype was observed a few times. CDR3 coding DNA: TGCAGTGCTAGAATTCGGGATAAGGGCACAGATACGCAGTATTTT. This sequence encodes CSARIRDKGTDTQYF. This chain uses TRBV20-1 with TRBJ2-3; weak D call: TRBD2 (5 bases). V lost 2 bases to trimming and J lost 1 base, with 13 bases between them. This CDR3 has 15 residues. Germline V gives CDR1 DFQATT, CDR2 SNEGSKA (reference sequence).

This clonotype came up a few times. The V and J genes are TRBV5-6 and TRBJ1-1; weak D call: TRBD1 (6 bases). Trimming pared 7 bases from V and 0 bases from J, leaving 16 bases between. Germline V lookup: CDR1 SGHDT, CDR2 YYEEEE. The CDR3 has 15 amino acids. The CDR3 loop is CASQLIGGVNTEAFF. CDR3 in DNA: TGTGCCAGCCAACTCATAGGGGGGGTGAACACTGAAGCTTTCTTT.

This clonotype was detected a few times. The CDR3 spells CASSQESLGRYEQYF. For the CDR3, the DNA is TGTGCCAGCAGCCAAGAAAGCCTAGGCCGGTACGAGCAGTACTTC. V usage is TRBV3-1 and J usage is TRBJ2-7, with no clear D. V lost 0 bases and J 4 bases, leaving 13 bases between the germline ends. The CDR3 has 15 residues. Germline CDR1 LGHDT, CDR2 YNNKEL (reference sequence).

The CDR3 coding sequence is TGTGCCAGCAGGGGGACTAGCGGGAGGCGATCCTACAATGAGCAGTTCTTC. Protein sequence: CASRGTSGRRSYNEQFF. The chain carries TRBV28 and TRBJ2-1, with 15 bases lining up with TRBD2. CDR1 and CDR2 (germline): MDHEN, SYDVKM. The V and J ends lost 6 bases and 1 base, in that order; junction bases with no gene match: 4. This CDR3 comprises 17 residues.

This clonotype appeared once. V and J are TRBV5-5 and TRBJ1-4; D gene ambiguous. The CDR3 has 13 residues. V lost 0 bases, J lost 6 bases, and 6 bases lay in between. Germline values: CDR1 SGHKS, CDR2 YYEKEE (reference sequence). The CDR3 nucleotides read TGTGCCAGCAGCTTGGTGATAGATGAAAAACTGTTTTTT. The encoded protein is CASSLVIDEKLFF.

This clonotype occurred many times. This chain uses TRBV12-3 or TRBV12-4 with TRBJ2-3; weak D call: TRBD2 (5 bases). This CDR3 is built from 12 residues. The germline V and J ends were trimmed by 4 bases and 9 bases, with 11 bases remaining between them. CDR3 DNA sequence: TGTGCCAGCAGTTGGGCCGGAGGCACGCAGTATTTT. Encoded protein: CASSWAGGTQYF.